The TCR beta chain described here comes from a study of Ad26.COV2.S vaccination and SARS-CoV-2 variants. Study observations and caveats: Vaccinated and placebo-treated recipients had similar non-spike TCR breadth.

In germline, CDR1 is SGDLS, CDR2 YYNGEE. V gave up 4 bases and J gave up 1 base; unmatched junction bases: 10. The CDR3 loop spans 16 amino acids. Measured with immunoSEQ multiplex PCR; TCRdb has only the in-frame clones, and not every one. The table lists approximately 480,000 clones, approximately 88% of them singletons, with roughly 13% in the top ten. Treatment reported: around 19 received Ad26.COV2.S at low or high dose, single or two shots; about 5 received placebo; per-sample allocation not given. At day 63 after the first vaccine or placebo injection, samples were drawn. The sample came from a Boston adult aged 18-55 years. Its platform was an Ad26 vector, and its expressed antigen was Wuhan-strain SARS-CoV-2 spike. This clone is a singleton in its sample. Its specificity is unknown.

The source was peripheral blood, collected in a trial of Ad26.COV2.S vaccine versus placebo. This receptor was taken from a person between 18 and 65 years old who received the Ad26.COV2.S COVID-19 vaccine or a placebo. The rearrangement uses TRBV9 and TRBJ2-7; 8 nucleotides match TRBD1. The CDR3 region is CASSIGQGRNSYEQYF. Here the CDR3 DNA reads TGTGCCAGCAGCATAGGACAGGGTCGCAATTCCTACGAGCAGTACTTC.